Here is one TCR beta chain with its context. Across about 22 US areas, participants ranged in age from about 18 to 100 years. Cohort 3 donors were reported recovered after two negative PCRs, clearance, or symptom resolution. Germline CDR1 is ENHRY and CDR2 is SYGVKD. The CDR3 runs to 13 residues. J lost 7 bases, V lost 7 bases, and 4 bases had no gene match. Sequenced by immunoSEQ multiplex PCR; TCRdb stores in-frame clones only, minus some. The table has over 150,000 clones, 80% seen once. This sample was taken from a study of blood T cell repertoires in COVID-19. Study-level background: Specimens from acute and convalescent COVID-19 originated in the United States, Italy and Spain. PBMCs, B-cell-depleted T cells, or T cells were the source of the cDNA or gDNA that made up the material.

The V call is TRBV10-3, the J call TRBJ1-6, with TRBD1 identical over 7 bases. Sequenced: PBMCs or T cells enriched from blood (not recorded which). The origin of this receptor is a woman aged 60-75 years who had recovered from COVID-19. The CDR3 is CAIKGAKNSPLHF. CDR3 nucleotide sequence: TGTGCCATCAAGGGGGCGAAGAATTCACCCCTCCACTTT.